Sequencing of this TCR beta chain was carried out in a study of T cells after yellow fever vaccination. Study in general: For low cell numbers, libraries were made with SMART-Seq v4 Ultra Low Input.

Using its own MiXCR run on the 5' RACE reads, TCRdb lists one record per CDR3 protein. Here the sample spans about 230,000 distinct CDR3 sequences, roughly 6.3% being singletons. This clonotype showed up many times. No antigen is known for it. Notes on the study in general: FACS-sorted repertoires might harbor abundant contaminating clonotypes from the bulk population.

In germline, CDR1 is MNHNS, CDR2 SASEGT. The junction had 9 bases not matched to a gene; V was cut back by 6 bases and J by 4 bases. CDR3 length: 15 residues. Sequenced material: CD4+ T cells sorted from PBMCs, taken on the day of the yellow fever booster vaccination. The origin of this receptor is a man aged 30 to 39 who received the YFV17D yellow fever vaccine. This chain joins TRBV6-1 and TRBJ1-2; 9 bases map to TRBD1. The CDR3 here is CASREIGTGLYGYTF. CDR3 nucleotide sequence: TGTGCCAGCAGAGAGATCGGGACAGGGCTCTATGGCTACACCTTC.